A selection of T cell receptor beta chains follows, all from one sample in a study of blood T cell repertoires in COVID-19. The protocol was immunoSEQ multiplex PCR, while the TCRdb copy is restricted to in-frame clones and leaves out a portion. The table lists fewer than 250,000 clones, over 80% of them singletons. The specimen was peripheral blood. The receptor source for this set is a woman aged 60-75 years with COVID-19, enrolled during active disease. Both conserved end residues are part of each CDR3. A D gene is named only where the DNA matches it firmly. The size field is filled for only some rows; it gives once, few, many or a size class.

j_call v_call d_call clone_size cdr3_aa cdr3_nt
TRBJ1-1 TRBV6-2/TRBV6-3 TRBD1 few CASRYDTGGTEAFF TGTGCCAGCAGGTACGACACAGGGGGCACTGAAGCTTTCTTT
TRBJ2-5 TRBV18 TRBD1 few CASSSTLQGGTQYF TGTGCCAGCTCATCGACCTTACAGGGGGGGACCCAGTACTTC
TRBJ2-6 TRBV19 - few CASSISHSGANVLTF TGTGCCAGTAGTATAAGCCACTCTGGGGCCAACGTCCTGACTTTC
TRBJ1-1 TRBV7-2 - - CASSQTWRQTQLLNTEAFF TGTGCCAGCAGCCAAACATGGCGACAAACCCAACTCTTGAACACTGAAGCTTTCTTT
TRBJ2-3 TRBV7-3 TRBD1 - CASSSTGSTDTQYF TGTGCCAGCAGCTCGACAGGGAGCACAGATACGCAGTATTTT
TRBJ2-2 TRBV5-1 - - CASSKEVAPDTGELFF TGCGCCAGCAGCAAAGAGGTAGCGCCGGACACCGGGGAGCTGTTTTTT
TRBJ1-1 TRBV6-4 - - CASSDTPNTEAFF TGTGCCAGCAGCGATACACCGAACACTGAAGCTTTCTTT
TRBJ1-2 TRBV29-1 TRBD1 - CSVEDPPWTGTLSNYGYTF TGCAGCGTTGAAGACCCACCCTGGACAGGGACCCTTTCTAACTATGGCTACACCTTC
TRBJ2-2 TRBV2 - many CASDGSNTGELFF TGTGCCAGCGACGGGTCGAACACCGGGGAGCTGTTTTTT
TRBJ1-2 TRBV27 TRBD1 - CASSLSFRGSGGYTF TGTGCCAGCAGTTTATCTTTCAGGGGGAGTGGTGGCTACACCTTC
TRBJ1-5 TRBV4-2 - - CASSQESGGGSKPQHF TGTGCCAGCAGCCAAGAGTCCGGGGGGGGCTCGAAGCCCCAGCATTTT
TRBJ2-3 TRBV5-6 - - CASSLGASSTDTQYF TGTGCCAGCAGCTTGGGGGCCTCTAGCACAGATACGCAGTATTTT
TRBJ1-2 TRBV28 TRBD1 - CASSPTTGIGGYTF TGTGCCAGCAGCCCCACGACAGGGATCGGTGGCTACACCTTC
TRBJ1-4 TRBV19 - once CASRGRSNEKLFF TGTGCCAGTAGGGGGCGATCGAATGAAAAACTGTTTTTT
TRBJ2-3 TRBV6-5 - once CASSARDSTDTQYF TGTGCCAGCAGCGCCCGGGACTCCACAGATACGCAGTATTTT
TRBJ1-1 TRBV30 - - CAWSLDRNTEAFF TGTGCCTGGAGTCTGGACAGGAACACTGAAGCTTTCTTT
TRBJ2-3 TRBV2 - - CASSVQGRADTQYF TGTGCCAGCAGTGTCCAGGGGAGGGCAGATACGCAGTATTTT
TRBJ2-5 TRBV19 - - CASSTTGKLFWETQYF TGTGCCAGTAGTACAACGGGGAAGCTTTTTTGGGAGACCCAGTACTTC
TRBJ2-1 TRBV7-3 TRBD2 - CASSLQTSVISNEQFF TGTGCCAGCAGCCTTCAGACTAGCGTTATCAGCAATGAGCAGTTCTTC
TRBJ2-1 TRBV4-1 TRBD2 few CASSQPSGDEQFF TGCGCCAGCAGCCAACCTAGCGGGGATGAGCAGTTCTTC
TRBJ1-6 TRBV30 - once CAWGRTISPLHF TGTGCCTGGGGACGGACTATTTCACCCCTCCACTTT
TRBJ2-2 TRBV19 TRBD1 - CASSPRDRGPFGELFF TGTGCCAGTAGTCCCCGGGACAGGGGGCCCTTTGGGGAGCTGTTTTTT
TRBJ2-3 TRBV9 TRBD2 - CASSVGLAGGLRANTQYF TGTGCCAGCAGCGTGGGGCTAGCGGGGGGGCTGAGGGCGAATACGCAGTATTTT
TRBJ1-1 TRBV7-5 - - CAGKGGRTEAFF TGTGCCGGTAAGGGGGGGCGGACTGAAGCTTTCTTT
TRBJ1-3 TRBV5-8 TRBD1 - CASRKRQGLSGNTIYF TGTGCCAGCAGAAAACGACAGGGGCTCTCTGGAAACACCATATATTTT
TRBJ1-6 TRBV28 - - CASTLQGIGNSPLHF TGTGCCAGCACCTTACAGGGTATAGGGAATTCACCCCTCCACTTT
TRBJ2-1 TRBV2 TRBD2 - CASSELQAGGSRFF TGTGCCAGCAGTGAATTGCAGGCGGGGGGTTCTCGGTTCTTC
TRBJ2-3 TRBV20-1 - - CSASVAATDTQYF TGCAGTGCTAGTGTAGCGGCCACAGATACGCAGTATTTT
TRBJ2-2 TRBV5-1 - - CASSSEGIGELFF TGCGCCAGCAGCTCAGAGGGAATCGGGGAGCTGTTTTTT
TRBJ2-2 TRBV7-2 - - CASSLAGGAKTGELFF TGTGCCAGCAGCTTAGCCGGGGGTGCGAAGACCGGGGAGCTGTTTTTT
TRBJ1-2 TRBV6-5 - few CASRPGQNYGYTF TGTGCCAGCAGACCCGGACAGAACTATGGCTACACCTTC
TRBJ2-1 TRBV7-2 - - CASSFQGGHRNNEQFF TGTGCCAGCAGTTTCCAGGGAGGCCATAGAAACAATGAGCAGTTCTTC
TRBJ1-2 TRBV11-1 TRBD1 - CASSSSGTGGGYTF TGTGCCAGCAGCTCCTCCGGAACAGGGGGTGGCTACACCTTC
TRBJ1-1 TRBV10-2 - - CASSETGLSTEAFF TGCGCCAGCAGTGAGACAGGTTTGAGCACTGAAGCTTTCTTT
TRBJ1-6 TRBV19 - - CASSIGPGQGYSPLHF TGTGCCAGTAGTATAGGTCCCGGACAAGGGTATTCACCCCTCCACTTT
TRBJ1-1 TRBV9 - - CASSVGLITRGTEAFF TGTGCCAGCAGCGTAGGGCTGATCACACGGGGTACTGAAGCTTTCTTT
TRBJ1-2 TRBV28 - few CASSAPRAGGWYGYTF TGTGCCAGCAGTGCGCCAAGGGCCGGGGGTTGGTATGGCTACACCTTC
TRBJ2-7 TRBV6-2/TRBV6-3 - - CASSRPGWGLQSYEQYF TGTGCCAGCAGCCGCCCAGGTTGGGGACTTCAATCCTACGAGCAGTACTTC
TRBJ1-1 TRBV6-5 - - CASNPGPLMNTEAFF TGTGCCAGCAACCCCGGTCCCCTAATGAACACTGAAGCTTTCTTT
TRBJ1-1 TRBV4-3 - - CASSQVHTMNTEAFF TGCGCCAGCAGCCAAGTTCACACCATGAACACTGAAGCTTTCTTT
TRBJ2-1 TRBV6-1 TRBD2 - CASSERVSGPTRPEQFF TGTGCCAGCAGTGAACGGGTTAGCGGGCCTACCAGACCTGAGCAGTTCTTC
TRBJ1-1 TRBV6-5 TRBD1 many CASRGTGAGDTEAFF TGTGCCAGCAGGGGCACAGGGGCAGGGGACACTGAAGCTTTCTTT